The entry below gives a single T cell receptor beta chain sequence along with its context. This entry comes from a study of shared clonotypes between healthy human individuals. Authors' data handling: From ImmunoSEQ came sequences covering only the junction and carrying no quality scores, so filtering differed. The repertoire was sequenced with immunoSEQ multiplex PCR; TCRdb's copy has only in-frame clones and lacks some. The V and J calls and clone size come from that table; D and trimming were worked out from the DNA. Of some 1,400,000 clones listed, 95% to 97% are singletons. Trimming left V 5 bases short and J 4 bases short, with 16 bases between. Germline V gene sequence: CDR1 SGHVS, CDR2 FQNEAQ. The CDR3 extends over 15 amino acids.

V is TRBV7-8 and J is TRBJ2-3; TRBD1 might be the D (7 bases). Specimen: naive CD4+ T cells sorted from blood. Subset described: CD45RA+ positively selected. This clonotype was sampled from a man younger than 40 in good health. This chain's CDR3 is CASSKLAGGSDTQYF. CDR3 nucleotide sequence: TGTGCCAGCAGCAAACTAGCAGGGGGTTCAGATACGCAGTATTTT.